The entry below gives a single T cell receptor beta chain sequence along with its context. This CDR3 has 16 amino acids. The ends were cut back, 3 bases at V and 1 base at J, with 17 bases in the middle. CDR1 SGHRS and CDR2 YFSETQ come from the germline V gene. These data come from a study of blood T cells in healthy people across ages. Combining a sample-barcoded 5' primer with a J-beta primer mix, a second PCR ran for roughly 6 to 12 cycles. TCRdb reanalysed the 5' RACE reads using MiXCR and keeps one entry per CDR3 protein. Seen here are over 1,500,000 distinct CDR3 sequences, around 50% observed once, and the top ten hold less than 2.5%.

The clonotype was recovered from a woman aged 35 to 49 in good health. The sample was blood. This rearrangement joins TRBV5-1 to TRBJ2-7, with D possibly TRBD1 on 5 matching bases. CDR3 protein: CASSSQSGAGSYEQYF. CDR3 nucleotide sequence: TGCGCCAGCAGCTCACAGTCTGGGGCTGGATCCTACGAGCAGTACTTC.